Detailed here is one TCR beta chain. Its antigen is still unknown. The sample is drawn from a study of PD-1 blockade in classical Hodgkin lymphoma. Findings and caveats of the study: Relapsed/refractory patients reportedly had the lowest baseline TCR diversity, below newly diagnosed patients, who were below healthy donors. Patients who responded completely had about the same baseline diversity as newly diagnosed patients.

The time point is: cycle 4 day 1 (C4D1), after more than five weeks of nivolumab. Every patient was affected by relapse after autologous stem cell transplantation, while exposure to brentuximab vedotin was not uniform. Germline V gene lookup returns CDR1 LNHNV and CDR2 YYDKDF (reference sequence). V shed 4 bases and J shed 6 bases, with 15 bases lying between them. This CDR3 has 15 residues. The method was immunoSEQ multiplex PCR; TCRdb's version includes in-frame clones alone and lacks a portion of them. The sample contains roughly 60,000 clones, 91% of which appear only once. The sequencing used peripheral blood mononuclear cells (PBMCs), collected before the fourth cycle of nivolumab. The chain links TRBV15 to TRBJ1-4; TRBD1 might be the D (5 bases). This clonotype was sampled from a human donor with classical Hodgkin lymphoma. The chain's CDR3 is CATSITGREDEKLFF. In DNA, the CDR3 is TGTGCCACCAGCATCACGGGACGGGAGGATGAAAAACTGTTTTTT.